The present TCR beta chain was sequenced within a study of cytomegalovirus exposure and HLA in healthy donors. Findings and limits, study-wide: A later analysis linked a missense DCLRE1C variant to TCR beta V- and J-gene trimming.

V trimming: 4 bases; J trimming: 4 bases; junction bases outside the gene matches: 5. Germline CDR1 reads SGHRS; CDR2 reads YFSETQ. This CDR3 has 15 amino acids. PCR primers comprised 60 Vbeta and 13 Jbeta primers. Only in-frame clones appear in the TCRdb table, and some are missing; sequencing was by immunoSEQ multiplex PCR. Of some 120,000 clones in the sample, over 60% were seen once. As regards this clone: No antigen is known for it.

This clonotype was obtained from a woman aged 35 to 49 in good health and CMV-seronegative. The source material was PBMCs. This chain joins TRBV5-1 and TRBJ2-1; 10 nucleotides align to TRBD2. This CDR3 reads CASSLLAGEYNEQFF. The CDR3 DNA sequence: TGCGCCAGCAGCCTCCTAGCGGGAGAGTACAATGAGCAGTTCTTC.